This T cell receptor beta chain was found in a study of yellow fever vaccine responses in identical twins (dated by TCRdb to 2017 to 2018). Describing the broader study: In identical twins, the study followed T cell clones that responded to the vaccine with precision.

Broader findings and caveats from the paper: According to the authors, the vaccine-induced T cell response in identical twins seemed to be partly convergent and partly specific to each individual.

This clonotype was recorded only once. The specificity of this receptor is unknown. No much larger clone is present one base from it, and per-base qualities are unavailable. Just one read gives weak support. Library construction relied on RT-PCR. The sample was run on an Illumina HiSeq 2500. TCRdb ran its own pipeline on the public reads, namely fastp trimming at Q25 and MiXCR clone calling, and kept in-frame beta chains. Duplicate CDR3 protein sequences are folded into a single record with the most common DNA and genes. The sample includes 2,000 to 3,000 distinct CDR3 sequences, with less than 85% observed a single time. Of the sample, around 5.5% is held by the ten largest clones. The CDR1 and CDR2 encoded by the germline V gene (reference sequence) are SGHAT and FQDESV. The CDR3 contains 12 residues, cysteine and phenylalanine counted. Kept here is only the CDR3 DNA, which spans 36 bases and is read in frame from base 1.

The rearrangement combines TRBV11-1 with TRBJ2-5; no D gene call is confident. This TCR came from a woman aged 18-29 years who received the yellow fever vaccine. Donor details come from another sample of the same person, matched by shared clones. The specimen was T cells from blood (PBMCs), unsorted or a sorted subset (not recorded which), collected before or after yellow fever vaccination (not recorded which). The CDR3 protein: CATFAWGETQYF. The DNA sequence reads TGTGCGACGTTTGCCTGGGGAGAGACCCAGTACTTC.